This TCR beta chain came from a study of T cells in Graves' hyperthyroidism and ophthalmopathy (dated by TCRdb to the late 2010s). Regarding the study in general: Peripheral blood was collected at initial diagnosis, before any treatment. A discovery cohort of around 98 patients, approximately 44 with Graves' ophthalmopathy and approximately 55 with stable Graves' hyperthyroidism, was used to find distinguishing TCR V-J signatures. Prospective prediction of ophthalmopathy was tested in an independent validation cohort consisting of 18 hyperthyroidism patients and approximately 16 patients who later progressed to ophthalmopathy. The 100 discovery patients were divided at random into training and test sets in a 7:3 ratio. In about 6 Graves' hyperthyroidism patients, the study also compared T-cell repertoires from thyroid tissue with T-cell repertoires from blood. Once sampling was done, hyperthyroidism patients were given methimazole at a starting dose of 30 mg daily, whereas ophthalmopathy patients were given high-dose intravenous methylprednisolone. The paper describes TCR Vbeta CDR3 sequencing of 130 to 150 peripheral blood samples, made up of 43 ophthalmopathy patients, around 78 hyperthyroidism patients and around 17 progressor patients.

This clonotype turned up a few times. Which antigen it targets is not known. Base quality data are lacking; no much larger clone is found one base away. Ophthalmopathy patients had moderately to severely active disease, Clinical Activity Score of at least 3, NOSPECS grade of at least 4, and duration under 3 months. Any patient with an uncontrolled infection, another autoimmune disease, pregnancy or lactation was excluded. Diagnoses relied on clinical symptoms, serum thyroxine and TRAb, thyroid ultrasound and orbital computed tomography. PBMCs were separated from 7.5 to 10 ml of fresh peripheral blood using Ficoll-Paque density gradient centrifugation. Trizol reagent was used to extract total RNA, and RNA quality was then checked on an Agilent 2100 Bioanalyzer. Compared with germline, V lacks 6 bases and J lacks 9 bases; bases without a gene match: 14. From the cysteine up to the phenylalanine, the CDR3 has a length of 14 residues. The only DNA kept is the CDR3, 42 bases in frame from the first base. Based on the germline V gene, the CDR1 and CDR2 sequences are SQVTM and ANQGSEA.

TCR beta CDR3 regions were amplified from RNA transcripts. For the first round of RT-PCR on the TCR CDR3, the HTBI primer set was used together with the Qiagen OneStep RT-PCR kit. Libraries were constructed in a second round of multiplex PCR, after which size selection and purification were performed. Sequencing of the libraries was done on an Illumina HiSeq2000 using paired-end 100 bp reads. The published analysis was carried out like this. SOAPnuke was used to process the raw data, with reads discarded if the reads contained adapters or uncalled bases, had a mean Phred below 15, or lacked an exact constant-primer or identifier match. COPE v1.2.5 was used to merge high-quality paired reads, and clonotypes were defined as unique nucleotide sequences. MiTCR v1.1 was used to align the clonotypes against IMGT TRBV, TRBD and TRBJ reference segments. The analysis included only V-J combinations with a frequency above 0.0001, which together covered around 99% of the repertoires. The TCS score was defined as F50 (clonal expansion) divided by E x V (chaos), with BLOSUM62-based TCRdist calculated between CDR3 peptides within each V-J. Welch's t-statistics and random forest reduced around 520 V-J features to 10 to 15, which were used in a naive Bayes classifier (R e1071). The public sequencing data were trimmed at Q25 with fastp and processed into clonotypes with MiXCR by TCRdb, which kept only in-frame beta chains. Each CDR3 protein appears once, grouped with its most common genes and DNA. The V and J calls here are based on TCRdb, not the publication. The sample yields around 500,000 distinct CDR3 sequences; about 22% were counted once. Less than 65% of the sample is taken by the ten largest.

Overall results and qualifications from the work: In validation, progression to ophthalmopathy was predicted by the model with approximately 67% sensitivity and 72.22% specificity, a median of approximately 7.1 months before onset. No statistical method was used to set the sample size in advance, and investigators knew the group allocation. A 13 V-J signature model separated ophthalmopathy from stable hyperthyroidism, with 87.88% sensitivity and 81.08% specificity in cross-validation and 80%/75% in testing. Most expanded thyroid clonotypes (frequency above 0.001) were also found in blood, which suggests that blood repertoires may mirror thyroid immune responses.

The sequenced sample was blood. This clonotype originated in a woman in her 70s with Graves' ophthalmopathy. The chain links TRBV29-1 with TRBJ2-1, with 7 middle bases fitting TRBD1. The nucleotides are TGCAGCGTCCACCCGCGACAGGGATCGAGTGAGCAGTTCTTC. It translates as CSVHPRQGSSEQFF.